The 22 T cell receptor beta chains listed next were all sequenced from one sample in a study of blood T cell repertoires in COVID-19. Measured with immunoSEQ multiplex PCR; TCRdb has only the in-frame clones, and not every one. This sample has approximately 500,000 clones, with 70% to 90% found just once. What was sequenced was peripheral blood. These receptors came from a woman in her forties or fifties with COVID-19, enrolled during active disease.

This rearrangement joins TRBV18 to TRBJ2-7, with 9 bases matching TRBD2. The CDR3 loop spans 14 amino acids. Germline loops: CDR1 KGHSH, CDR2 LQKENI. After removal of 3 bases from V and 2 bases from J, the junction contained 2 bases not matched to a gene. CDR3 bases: TGTGCCAGCTCACCTAGCGGGGGAGCCTACGAGCAGTACTTC. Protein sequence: CASSPSGGAYEQYF.

The CDR3 is CASSDRTSFGTGELFF. CDR3 in DNA: TGTGCCAGCAGCGACCGGACTAGCTTCGGAACCGGGGAGCTGTTTTTT. The gene calls are TRBV9 and TRBJ2-2; 8 nucleotides match TRBD2. Germline trimming cut 3 bases from V and 5 bases from J; bases unmatched to any gene: 9. Germline-derived CDR1 and CDR2 are SGDLS and YYNGEE. CDR3 length equals 16 residues.

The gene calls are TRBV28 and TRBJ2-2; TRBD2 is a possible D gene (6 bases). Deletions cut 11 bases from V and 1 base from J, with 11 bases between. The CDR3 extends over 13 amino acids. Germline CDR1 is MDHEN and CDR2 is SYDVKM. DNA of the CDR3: TGTGCCCACGAGGGAGGGAACACCGGGGAGCTGTTTTTT. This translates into CAHEGGNTGELFF.

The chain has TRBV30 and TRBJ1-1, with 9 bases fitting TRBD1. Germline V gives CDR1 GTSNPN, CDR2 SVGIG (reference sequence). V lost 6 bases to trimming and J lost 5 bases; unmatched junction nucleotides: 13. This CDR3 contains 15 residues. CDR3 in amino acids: CACLNSGQGWTEAFF. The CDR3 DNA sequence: TGTGCCTGTTTAAACTCAGGACAGGGGTGGACTGAAGCTTTCTTT.

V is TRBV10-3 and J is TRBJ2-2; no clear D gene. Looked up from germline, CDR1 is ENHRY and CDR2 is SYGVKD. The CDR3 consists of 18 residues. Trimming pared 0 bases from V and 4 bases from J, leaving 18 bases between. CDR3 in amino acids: CAISESLTLVVGTGELFF. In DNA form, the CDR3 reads TGTGCCATCAGTGAGTCGTTGACACTCGTGGTCGGCACCGGGGAGCTGTTTTTT.

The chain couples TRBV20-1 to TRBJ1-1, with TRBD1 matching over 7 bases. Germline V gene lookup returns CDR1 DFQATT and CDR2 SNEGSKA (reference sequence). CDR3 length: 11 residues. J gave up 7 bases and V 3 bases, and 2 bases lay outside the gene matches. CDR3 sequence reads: CSASGQVEAFF. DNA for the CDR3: TGCAGTGCTAGTGGACAGGTTGAAGCTTTCTTT.

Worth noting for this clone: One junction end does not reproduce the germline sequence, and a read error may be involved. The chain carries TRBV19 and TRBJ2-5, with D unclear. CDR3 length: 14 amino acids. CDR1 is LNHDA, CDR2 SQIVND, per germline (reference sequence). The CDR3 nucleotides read TGTGCCAGTAGTATAACGCGGTTCCAAGAAACCCAGTACTTC. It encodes CASSITRFQETQYF.

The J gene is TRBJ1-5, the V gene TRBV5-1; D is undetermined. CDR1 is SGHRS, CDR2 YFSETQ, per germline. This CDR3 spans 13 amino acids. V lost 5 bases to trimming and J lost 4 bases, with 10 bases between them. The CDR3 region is CASRASSNQPQHF. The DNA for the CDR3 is TGCGCCAGCAGGGCTTCATCAAATCAGCCCCAGCATTTT.

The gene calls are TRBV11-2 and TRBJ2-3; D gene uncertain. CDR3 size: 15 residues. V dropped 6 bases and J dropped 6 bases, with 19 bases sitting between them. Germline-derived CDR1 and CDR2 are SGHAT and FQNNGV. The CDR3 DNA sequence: TGTGCCAGCAGTTTTTCTTATGGGTCCAGGGATACGCAGTATTTT. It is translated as CASSFSYGSRDTQYF.

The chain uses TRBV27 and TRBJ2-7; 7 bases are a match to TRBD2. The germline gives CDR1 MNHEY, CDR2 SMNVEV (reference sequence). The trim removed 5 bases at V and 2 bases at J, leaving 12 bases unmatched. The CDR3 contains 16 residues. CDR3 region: CASSPRGGWKAYEQYF. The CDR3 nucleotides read TGTGCCAGCAGTCCTAGGGGAGGGTGGAAGGCCTACGAGCAGTACTTC.

The CDR3 DNA is TGCGCCAGCAGTAACAGGAAGAACACCGGGGAGCTGTTTTTT. It yields the protein CASSNRKNTGELFF. V is TRBV10-1 and J is TRBJ2-2, with TRBD1 as a possible D gene (5 bases). CDR1 is WNHNN, CDR2 SYGVQD, per germline (reference sequence). The CDR3 length is 14 residues. Trimming pared 5 bases from V and 1 base from J, leaving 8 bases between.

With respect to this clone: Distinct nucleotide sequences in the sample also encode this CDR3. DNA for the CDR3: TGTGCCAGTAGTATAACGGGCACAGATACGCAGTATTTT. Translation gives CASSITGTDTQYF. The V and J genes are TRBV19 and TRBJ2-3; no definite D call. Per germline, CDR1 LNHDA and CDR2 SQIVND (reference sequence). V lost 2 bases and J lost 1, with 4 bases in between. This CDR3 is 13 amino acids long. The full variable domain, rest sourced from reference TRBV19 and TRBJ2-3, is DGGITQSPKYLFRKEGQNVTLSCEQNLNHDAMYWYRQDPGQGLRLIYYSQIVNDFQKGDIAEGYSVSREKKESFPLTVTSAQKNPTAFYLCASSITGTDTQYFGPGTRLTVL.

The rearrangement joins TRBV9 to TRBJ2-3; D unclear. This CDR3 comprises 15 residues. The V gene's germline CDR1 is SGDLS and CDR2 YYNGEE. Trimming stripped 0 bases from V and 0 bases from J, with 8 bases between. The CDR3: CASSVAGWSTDTQYF. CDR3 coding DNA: TGTGCCAGCAGCGTAGCCGGGTGGAGCACAGATACGCAGTATTTT.

CDR3 nucleotides: TGCAGCGTCGGACAGGGGGATTACACTGAAGCTTTCTTT. Amino acids: CSVGQGDYTEAFF. This chain uses TRBV29-1 with TRBJ1-1, with TRBD1 identical over 10 bases. The V and J ends lost 6 bases and 3 bases, in that order; junction bases with no gene match: 4. The CDR3 loop spans 13 amino acids. CDR1 is SQVTM, CDR2 ANQGSEA, per germline.

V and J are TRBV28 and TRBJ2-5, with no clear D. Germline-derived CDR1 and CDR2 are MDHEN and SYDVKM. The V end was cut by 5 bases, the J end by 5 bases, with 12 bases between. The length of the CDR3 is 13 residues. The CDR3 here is CASSPPSFETQYF. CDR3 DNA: TGTGCCAGCAGTCCCCCGTCCTTTGAGACCCAGTACTTC.

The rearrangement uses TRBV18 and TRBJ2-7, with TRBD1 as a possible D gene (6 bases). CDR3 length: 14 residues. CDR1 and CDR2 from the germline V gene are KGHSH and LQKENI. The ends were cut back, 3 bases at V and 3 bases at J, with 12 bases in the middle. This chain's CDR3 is CASSPGHLGYEQYF. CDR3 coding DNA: TGTGCCAGCTCACCGGGACATTTAGGCTACGAGCAGTACTTC.

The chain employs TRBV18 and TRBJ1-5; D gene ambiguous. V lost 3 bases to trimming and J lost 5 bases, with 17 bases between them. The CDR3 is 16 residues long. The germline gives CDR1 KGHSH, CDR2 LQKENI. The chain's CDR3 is CASSPVSPEEDQPQHF. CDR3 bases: TGTGCCAGCTCACCCGTAAGTCCCGAGGAGGATCAGCCCCAGCATTTT.

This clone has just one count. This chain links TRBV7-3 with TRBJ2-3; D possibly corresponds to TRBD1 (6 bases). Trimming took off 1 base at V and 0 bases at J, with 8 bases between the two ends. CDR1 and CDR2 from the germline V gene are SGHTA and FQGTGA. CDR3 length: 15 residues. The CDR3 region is CASSLIGGSTDTQYF. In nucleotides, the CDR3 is TGTGCCAGCAGCTTAATTGGGGGCAGCACAGATACGCAGTATTTT.

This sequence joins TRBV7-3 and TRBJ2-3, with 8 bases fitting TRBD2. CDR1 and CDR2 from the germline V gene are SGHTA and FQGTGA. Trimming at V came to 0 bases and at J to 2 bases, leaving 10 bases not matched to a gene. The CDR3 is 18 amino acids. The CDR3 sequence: CASSLTLLTSAPTDTQYF. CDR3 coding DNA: TGTGCCAGCAGCTTAACCCTGTTGACTAGCGCTCCCACAGATACGCAGTATTTT.

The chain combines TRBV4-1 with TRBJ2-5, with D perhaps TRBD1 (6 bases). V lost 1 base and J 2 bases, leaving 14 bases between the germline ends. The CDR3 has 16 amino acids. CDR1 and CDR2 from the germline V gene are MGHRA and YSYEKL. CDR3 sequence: CASSQVVQGWQETQYF. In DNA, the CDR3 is TGCGCCAGCAGCCAAGTCGTACAGGGTTGGCAAGAGACCCAGTACTTC.

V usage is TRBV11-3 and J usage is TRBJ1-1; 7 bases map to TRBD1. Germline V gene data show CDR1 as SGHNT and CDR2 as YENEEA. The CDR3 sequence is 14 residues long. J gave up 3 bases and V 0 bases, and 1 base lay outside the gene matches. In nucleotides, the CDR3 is TGTGCCAGCAGCTTAGAGGGACAGCACACTGAAGCTTTCTTT. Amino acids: CASSLEGQHTEAFF.

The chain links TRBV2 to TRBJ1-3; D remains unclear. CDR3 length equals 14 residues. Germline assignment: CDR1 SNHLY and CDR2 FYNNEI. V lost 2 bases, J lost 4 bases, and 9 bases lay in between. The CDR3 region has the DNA TGTGCCAGCAGTGAATTTCGGGTCGGAAACACCATATATTTT. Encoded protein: CASSEFRVGNTIYF.